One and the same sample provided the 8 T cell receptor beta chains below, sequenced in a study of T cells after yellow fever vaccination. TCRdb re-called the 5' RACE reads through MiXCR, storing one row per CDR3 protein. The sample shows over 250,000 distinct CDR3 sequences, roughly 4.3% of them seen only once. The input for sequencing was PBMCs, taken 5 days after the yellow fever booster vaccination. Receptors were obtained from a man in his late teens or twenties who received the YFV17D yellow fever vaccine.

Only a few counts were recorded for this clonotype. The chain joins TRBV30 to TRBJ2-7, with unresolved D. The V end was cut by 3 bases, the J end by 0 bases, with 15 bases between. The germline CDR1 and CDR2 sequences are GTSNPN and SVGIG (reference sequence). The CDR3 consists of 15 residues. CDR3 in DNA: TGTGCCTGGAGGGCCTTCGTCCCTAGCTCCTACGAGCAGTACTTC. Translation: CAWRAFVPSSYEQYF.

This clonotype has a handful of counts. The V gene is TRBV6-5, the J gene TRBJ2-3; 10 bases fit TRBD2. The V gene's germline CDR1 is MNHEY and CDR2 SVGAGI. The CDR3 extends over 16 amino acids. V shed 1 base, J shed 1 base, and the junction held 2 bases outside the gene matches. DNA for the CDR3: TGTGCCAGCAGTTACTGGCTAGCGGGGGGCACAGATACGCAGTATTTT. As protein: CASSYWLAGGTDTQYF.

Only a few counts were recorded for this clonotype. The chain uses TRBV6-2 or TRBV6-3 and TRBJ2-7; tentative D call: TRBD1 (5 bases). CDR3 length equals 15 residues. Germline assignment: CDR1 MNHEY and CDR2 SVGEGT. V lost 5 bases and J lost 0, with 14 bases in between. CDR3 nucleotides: TGTGCCAGCAGTCCCCGGACACGAAGCTCCTACGAGCAGTACGTC. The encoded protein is CASSPRTRSSYEQYV.

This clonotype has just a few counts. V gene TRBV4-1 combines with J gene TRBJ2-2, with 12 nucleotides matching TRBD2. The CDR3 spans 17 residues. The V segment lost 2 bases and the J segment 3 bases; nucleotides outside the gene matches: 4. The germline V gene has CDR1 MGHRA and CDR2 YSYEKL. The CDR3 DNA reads TGCGCCAGCAGCCAACTAGCGGGGGGGCTTTACACCGGGGAGCTGTTTTTT. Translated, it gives CASSQLAGGLYTGELFF.

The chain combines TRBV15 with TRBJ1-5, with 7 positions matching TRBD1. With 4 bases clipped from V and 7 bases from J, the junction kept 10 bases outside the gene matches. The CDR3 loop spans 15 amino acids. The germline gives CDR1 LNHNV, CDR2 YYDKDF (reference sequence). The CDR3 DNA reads TGTGCCACCAGCACAAACGACAGGGATTCCCAGCCCCAGCATTTT. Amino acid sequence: CATSTNDRDSQPQHF. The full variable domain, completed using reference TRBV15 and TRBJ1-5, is DAMVIQNPRYQVTQFGKPVTLSCSQTLNHNVMYWYQQKSSQAPKLLFHYYDKDFNNEADTPDNFQSRRPNTSFCFLDIRSPGLGDTAMYLCATSTNDRDSQPQHFGDGTRLSIL.

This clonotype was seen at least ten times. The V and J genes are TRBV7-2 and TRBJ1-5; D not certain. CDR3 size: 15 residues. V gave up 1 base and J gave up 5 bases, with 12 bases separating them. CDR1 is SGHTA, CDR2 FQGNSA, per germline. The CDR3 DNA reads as TGTGCCAGCAGCTTAGAAGTAGGCGAGTATCAGCCCCAGCATTTT. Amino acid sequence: CASSLEVGEYQPQHF.

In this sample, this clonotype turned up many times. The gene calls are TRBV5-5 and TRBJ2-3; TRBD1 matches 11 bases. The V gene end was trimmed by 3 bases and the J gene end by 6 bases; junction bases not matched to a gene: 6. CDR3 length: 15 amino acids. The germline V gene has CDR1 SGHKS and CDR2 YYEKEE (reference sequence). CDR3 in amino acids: CASSWTGTGGDTQYF. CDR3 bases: TGTGCCAGCAGCTGGACCGGGACAGGGGGTGATACGCAGTATTTT.

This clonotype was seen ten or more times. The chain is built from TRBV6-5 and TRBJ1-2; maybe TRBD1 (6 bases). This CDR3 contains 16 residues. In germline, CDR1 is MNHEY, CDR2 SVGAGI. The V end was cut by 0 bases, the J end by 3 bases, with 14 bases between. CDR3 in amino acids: CASSYSGRGPDYGYTF. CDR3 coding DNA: TGTGCCAGCAGTTACTCAGGCAGGGGCCCTGACTATGGCTACACCTTC.